Listed here are 26 T cell receptor beta chains from one sample, sequenced in a study of cytomegalovirus exposure and HLA in healthy donors. With 60 Vbeta and 13 Jbeta primers, the PCR was carried out. Sequencing was performed with immunoSEQ multiplex PCR; in TCRdb, only in-frame clones are kept and a portion is missing. The sample lists fewer than 200,000 clones, around 80% occurring once. Sequenced input: PBMCs. Every receptor here comes from a female donor in good health and CMV-seronegative.

The rearrangement joins TRBV28 to TRBJ1-4, with D possibly being TRBD1 (6 bases). The length of the CDR3 is 16 residues. With 3 bases removed from V and 1 base from J, the gap between germline ends came to 12 bases. Germline lookup yields CDR1 MDHEN and CDR2 SYDVKM. In nucleotides, the CDR3 is TGTGCCAGCAGTTTTATTGGGGGCTTAACTAATGAAAAACTGTTTTTT. It encodes CASSFIGGLTNEKLFF.

The rearrangement joins TRBV28 to TRBJ2-7, with 9 bases fitting TRBD2. The CDR3 runs 13 residues. Germline trimming cut 9 bases from V and 3 bases from J; bases unmatched to any gene: 6. Germline values: CDR1 MDHEN, CDR2 SYDVKM. The CDR3 bases are TGTGCCAGTTTTAGCGGGAGTGACTACGAGCAGTACTTC. Translation: CASFSGSDYEQYF.

This clone is a singleton in its sample. This chain links TRBV11-1 with TRBJ2-3; 9 bases agree with TRBD2. Germline values: CDR1 SGHAT, CDR2 FQDESV (reference sequence). This CDR3 contains 16 residues. Trimming removed 1 base from V and 0 bases from J; junction bases left unmatched: 2. The CDR3 is CASSLVAGASTDTQYF. CDR3 DNA: TGTGCCAGCAGCTTAGTAGCGGGGGCTAGCACAGATACGCAGTATTTT.

V gene TRBV5-1 combines with J gene TRBJ2-7, with TRBD2 as a possible D gene (6 bases). Germline V gene lookup returns CDR1 SGHRS and CDR2 YFSETQ. With 1 base removed from V and 5 bases from J, the gap between germline ends came to 13 bases. The CDR3 contains 14 residues. As DNA, the CDR3 is TGCGCCAGCAGCTTGACCGGGGGAAGGAACGAGCAGTACTTC. This translates into CASSLTGGRNEQYF.

V usage is TRBV27 and J usage is TRBJ1-5; unclear D gene. Trimming shortened V by 8 bases and J by 0 bases, and 8 bases separated the two germline ends. The CDR3 sequence is 13 residues long. Per the germline V gene, CDR1 is MNHEY and CDR2 is SMNVEV (reference sequence). CDR3 amino acids: CASGHNSNQPQHF. DNA for the CDR3: TGTGCCAGCGGCCATAATAGCAATCAGCCCCAGCATTTT.

This clone showed up just once. Its ends do not fully match the called genes, so a read error is possible. The rearrangement links TRBV9 to TRBJ2-4; 7 bases align to TRBD1. This CDR3 has 14 residues. Germline V gene data show CDR1 as SGDLS and CDR2 as YYNGEE. The CDR3 DNA reads TGTGCCAGCAGCACCAGCACAGGGGAAAACAGTCAGTACTTC. Translating gives CASSTSTGENSQYF.

The chain recombines TRBV10-3 with TRBJ2-3; TRBD2 is a possible D gene (7 bases). V lost 6 bases, J lost 1 base, and 14 bases lay in between. Germline V CDR1 and CDR2: ENHRY, SYGVKD. CDR3 length equals 15 residues. CDR3 loop: CAISPEGGGTDTQYF. As DNA, the CDR3 is TGTGCCATCAGCCCGGAGGGGGGGGGCACAGATACGCAGTATTTT.

The chain has TRBV27 and TRBJ2-7, with TRBD1 as a possible D gene (6 bases). V dropped 8 bases and J dropped 4 bases, with 18 bases sitting between them. CDR1 is MNHEY, CDR2 SMNVEV, per germline (reference sequence). The CDR3 is 14 amino acids. The CDR3 region is CASRSGDGLYEQYF. The CDR3 region has the DNA TGTGCCAGCCGCTCAGGGGACGGACTTTACGAGCAGTACTTC.

This rearrangement joins TRBV7-2 to TRBJ2-5, with TRBD1 matching 12 bases. CDR3 length: 15 amino acids. After removal of 5 bases from V and 4 bases from J, the junction contained 5 bases not matched to a gene. The germline V gene has CDR1 SGHTA and CDR2 FQGNSA. CDR3 protein: CASSDRDRGLETQYF. The CDR3 nucleotides are TGTGCCAGCAGCGACCGGGACAGGGGGCTAGAGACCCAGTACTTC.

This rearrangement joins TRBV7-9 to TRBJ1-1, with D uncertain. From germline, CDR1 is SEHNR and CDR2 FQNEAQ (reference sequence). V lost 1 base and J lost 1, with 4 bases in between. The CDR3 is 13 amino acids. Here the CDR3 reads CASSLEQNTEAFF. DNA of the CDR3: TGTGCCAGCAGCTTAGAACAGAACACTGAAGCTTTCTTT.

The chain couples TRBV6-5 to TRBJ1-1, with D unclear. The length of the CDR3 is 14 residues. Germline CDR1 MNHEY, CDR2 SVGAGI. The V gene lost 2 bases and the J gene lost 5 bases, with 12 bases spanning the gap. In DNA, the CDR3 is TGTGCCAGCAGTTACACCGGGATTACGACTGAAGCTTTCTTT. This codes for CASSYTGITTEAFF.

This chain joins TRBV4-1 and TRBJ2-7; 11 bases match TRBD2. With 1 base clipped from V and 3 bases from J, the junction kept 2 bases outside the gene matches. Germline V gene lookup returns CDR1 MGHRA and CDR2 YSYEKL. The CDR3 totals 15 residues. The CDR3 loop is CASSQVAGGGYEQYF. CDR3 bases: TGCGCCAGCAGCCAAGTAGCGGGAGGGGGCTACGAGCAGTACTTC.

The rearrangement joins TRBV7-9 to TRBJ2-6; 12 nucleotides match TRBD1. V dropped 7 bases and J dropped 3; count of bases not matched to a gene: 7. The germline CDR1 and CDR2 sequences are SEHNR and FQNEAQ (reference sequence). The CDR3 runs 17 residues. The CDR3 DNA reads TGTGCCAGCACGACCGGGACAGGGGGCTTTGGGGCCAACGTCCTGACTTTC. It translates to CASTTGTGGFGANVLTF.

The V call is TRBV5-1, the J call TRBJ1-3, with no clear D. The CDR3 covers 15 residues. The germline V and J ends were trimmed by 6 bases and 9 bases, with 22 bases remaining between them. The V gene's germline CDR1 is SGHRS and CDR2 YFSETQ. This CDR3 is CASTDRTMEGSTIYF. CDR3 coding DNA: TGCGCCAGCACCGACCGAACGATGGAGGGTAGCACCATATATTTT.

Remarks on this clone: Relative to the germline gene, one junction end is altered; a read error may explain this. J is TRBJ2-7 and V is TRBV6-5; the D gene is possibly TRBD2 (6 bases). The germline gives CDR1 MNHEY, CDR2 SVGAGI. This CDR3 has 13 residues. The CDR3 protein is CASSYGRLTEQCF. In DNA, the CDR3 is TGTGCCAGCAGTTACGGGAGGCTCACCGAGCAGTGCTTC.

This clone turned up a few times. The chain has TRBV4-3 and TRBJ2-5; D is perhaps TRBD2 (5 bases). Trimming took 0 bases from V and 5 from J, leaving 16 bases between them. CDR3 size: 16 residues. The germline CDR1 and CDR2 sequences are LGHNA and YSLEER. CDR3 loop: CASSQDAAAPRETQYF. The CDR3 DNA follows: TGCGCCAGCAGCCAAGATGCAGCGGCCCCTCGGGAGACCCAGTACTTC.

With respect to this clone: The junction departs from germline at one end; a sequencing error may be responsible. The chain combines TRBV28 with TRBJ1-2; D may be TRBD1 (6 bases). The germline V gene encodes CDR1 MDHEN and CDR2 SYDVKM. The CDR3 has 12 residues. Here the CDR3 DNA reads TGTGCCAGCAGTCAAACAGGGAGTGGCTACATCTTC. It encodes CASSQTGSGYIF.

The V and J genes are TRBV4-1 and TRBJ2-3; 13 bases are a match to TRBD2. This CDR3 region has 15 residues. The J segment lost 8 bases and the V segment lost 2 bases, leaving 4 bases of the junction unmatched. The germline CDR1 and CDR2 sequences are MGHRA and YSYEKL. The CDR3 sequence is CASSQPTSGGATQYF. The DNA for the CDR3 is TGCGCCAGCAGCCAACCCACTAGCGGGGGGGCTACGCAGTATTTT.

The chain is built from TRBV14 and TRBJ1-1; unclear D gene. With 1 base removed from V and 3 bases from J, the gap between germline ends came to 9 bases. Germline loops: CDR1 SGHDN, CDR2 FVKESK. This CDR3 has 14 residues. The CDR3 loop is CASSQVGIDTEAFF. The DNA of the CDR3 is TGTGCCAGCAGCCAAGTCGGGATCGACACTGAAGCTTTCTTT.

This chain uses TRBV7-8 with TRBJ2-6; D is undetermined. The germline CDR1 and CDR2 sequences are SGHVS and FQNEAQ. This CDR3 contains 19 residues. V shed 6 bases and J shed 4 bases, with 25 bases lying between them. The DNA of the CDR3 is TGTGCCAGCAGACCAACGGCCACGCCCAGACTGGCAGGGGCCAACGTCCTGACTTTC. This translates into CASRPTATPRLAGANVLTF.

The V call is TRBV6-1, the J call TRBJ2-6, with D possibly matching TRBD1 (6 bases). Trimming took off 2 bases at V and 0 bases at J, with 14 bases between the two ends. This CDR3 region has 18 residues. Germline V gene lookup returns CDR1 MNHNS and CDR2 SASEGT. The CDR3 protein is CASSESVTGSSGANVLTF. The CDR3 DNA reads TGTGCCAGCAGTGAATCGGTCACAGGGTCCTCTGGGGCCAACGTCCTGACTTTC.

This chain links TRBV18 with TRBJ2-7; 8 bases are a match to TRBD1. The germline V gene encodes CDR1 KGHSH and CDR2 LQKENI. The CDR3 covers 15 residues. Losses at the gene ends were 0 bases for V and 3 bases for J; bases not matched to a gene: 4. CDR3 region: CASSPPGQAYYEQYF. Here the CDR3 DNA reads TGTGCCAGCTCACCACCGGGACAGGCCTACTACGAGCAGTACTTC.

This clone has just one count. The rearrangement uses TRBV11-2 and TRBJ1-5; D gene ambiguous. In germline, CDR1 is SGHAT, CDR2 FQNNGV. The V gene lost 2 bases and the J gene lost 3 bases, with 8 bases spanning the gap. The CDR3 totals 14 residues. DNA of the CDR3: TGTGCCAGCAGCTTAACCTATCCCAATCAGCCCCAGCATTTT. Translating gives CASSLTYPNQPQHF. The complete variable domain, with remaining parts taken from reference TRBV11-2 and TRBJ1-5, reads EAGVAQSPRYKIIEKRQSVAFWCNPISGHATLYWYQQILGQGPKLLIQFQNNGVVDDSQLPKDRFSAERLKGVDSTLKIQPAKLEDSAVYLCASSLTYPNQPQHFGDGTRLSIL.

The chain links TRBV18 to TRBJ2-5; D is possibly TRBD2 (6 bases). The CDR3 has 15 residues. From germline, CDR1 is KGHSH and CDR2 LQKENI. V was clipped by 5 bases and J by 2 bases, with 15 bases between them. The CDR3 nucleotides read TGTGCCAGCTCAGGAGGGGCTCGGGGGCAAGAGACCCAGTACTTC. It yields the protein CASSGGARGQETQYF.

This clone has a handful of counts. This chain uses TRBV23-1 with TRBJ1-4; TRBD1 agrees at 11 bases. Being an ORF, TRBV23-1 has a function that is uncertain. V lost 8 bases to trimming and J lost 0 bases; unmatched junction nucleotides: 5. This CDR3 is built from 16 residues. The CDR3 spells CASGTGGGATNEKLFF. CDR3 coding DNA: TGCGCCAGCGGGACAGGGGGGGGTGCAACTAATGAAAAACTGTTTTTT.

CDR3 loop: CASSDTNRAHAFF. CDR3 bases: TGTGCCAGCAGCGACACGAACAGGGCTCACGCTTTCTTT. V and J are TRBV7-9 and TRBJ1-1, with a weak D call TRBD1 (6 bases). The V gene lost 5 bases and the J gene lost 11 bases, with 18 bases spanning the gap. Germline V gene data show CDR1 as SEHNR and CDR2 as FQNEAQ (reference sequence). The CDR3 is made up of 13 amino acids.